The sequence of this T cell receptor (beta chain) was determined in a study of T cells after yellow fever vaccination. General study points: Only a small proportion of the clonotypes turned up in both the CD4 and the CD8 compartments, likely arising from convergent recombination.

This clonotype was found a few times. The antigen remains undetermined. TCRdb reprocessed the 5' RACE reads with MiXCR, giving one entry per CDR3 protein. This sample carries 250,000 to 400,000 distinct CDR3 sequences, about 4% of them seen once, and the ten largest clones take about 22%. The germline CDR1 and CDR2 sequences are SGHRS and YFSETQ. V lost 1 base to trimming and J lost 1 base, with 16 bases between them. The CDR3 totals 17 residues. The V gene is TRBV5-1, the J gene TRBJ2-3; D possibly corresponds to TRBD2 (6 bases). Sequenced material: PBMCs, taken 5 days after the yellow fever booster vaccination. The clonotype comes from a man between 18 and 29 years old who received the YFV17D yellow fever vaccine. The CDR3: CASSLPTGTGRTDTQYF. The CDR3 DNA follows: TGCGCCAGCAGCTTGCCCACTGGGACTGGACGCACAGATACGCAGTATTTT.